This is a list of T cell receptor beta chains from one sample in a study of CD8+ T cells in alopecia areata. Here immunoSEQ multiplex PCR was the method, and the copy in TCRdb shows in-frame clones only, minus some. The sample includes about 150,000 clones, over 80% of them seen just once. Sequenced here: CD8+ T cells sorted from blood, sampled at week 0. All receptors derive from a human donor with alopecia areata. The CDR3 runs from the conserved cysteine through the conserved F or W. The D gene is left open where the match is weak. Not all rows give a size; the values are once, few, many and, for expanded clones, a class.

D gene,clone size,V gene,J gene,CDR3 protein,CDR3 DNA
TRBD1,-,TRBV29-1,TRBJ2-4,CSVEGGTGPLAKNIQYF,TGCAGCGTTGAAGGGGGGACAGGGCCCCTAGCCAAAAACATTCAGTACTTC
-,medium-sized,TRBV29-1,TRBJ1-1,CSSKESQNTEAFF,TGCAGCTCCAAAGAGTCACAGAACACTGAAGCTTTCTTT
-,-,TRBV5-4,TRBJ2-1,CASSLREGNEQFF,TGTGCCAGCAGCTTACGAGAGGGCAATGAGCAGTTCTTC
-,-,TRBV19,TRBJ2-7,CASTRYYEQYF,TGTGCCAGTACAAGATACTACGAGCAGTACTTC
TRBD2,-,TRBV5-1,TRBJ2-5,CASSLGAGVLKTQYF,TGCGCCAGCAGCTTGGGAGCGGGGGTCCTTAAGACCCAGTACTTC
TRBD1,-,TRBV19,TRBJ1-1,CASSPGTAAFF,TGTGCCAGTAGTCCCGGGACAGCAGCTTTCTTT
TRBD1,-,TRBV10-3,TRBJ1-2,CAISERDSYDYGYTF,TGTGCCATCAGTGAGAGGGACAGCTATGACTATGGCTACACCTTC
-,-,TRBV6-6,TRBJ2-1,CASSYGGRNEQFF,TGTGCCAGCAGTTACGGCGGGCGCAATGAGCAGTTCTTC
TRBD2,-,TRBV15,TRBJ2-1,CATSRDNAGGTEQFF,TGTGCCACCAGCAGAGATAACGCGGGAGGGACTGAGCAGTTCTTC
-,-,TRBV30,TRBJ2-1,CAWSVLTDYNEQFF,TGTGCCTGGAGTGTACTTACCGACTACAATGAGCAGTTCTTC
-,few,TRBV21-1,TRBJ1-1,CASSKVGTGGSEAFF,TGTGCCAGCAGCAAAGTCGGGACAGGGGGCTCTGAAGCTTTCTTT